The 22 T cell receptor beta chains reported below all come from one sample, sequenced in a study of T-cell reconstitution after alpha-beta-depleted transplantation in children. TCRbeta library construction was performed incorporating unique molecular identifiers. TCRdb recomputed calls from the PCR reads with MiXCR, one row per CDR3 protein. The repertoire consists of around 380,000 distinct CDR3 sequences, with under 13% occurring once and the leading ten covering about 5%. This sample comprised PBMCs from the stem cell graft donor, obtained from the stem cell graft. The source is a human donor who donated a stem cell graft to a child with acute myeloid leukemia.

The chain links TRBV29-1 to TRBJ2-6; D ambiguous. V was pared by 4 bases and J by 1 base, with 17 bases between. Germline values: CDR1 SQVTM, CDR2 ANQGSEA. The CDR3 contains 17 residues. CDR3 protein: CSVVGLEALSGANVLTF. For the CDR3, the DNA is TGCAGCGTTGTAGGGCTAGAGGCTCTGTCTGGGGCCAACGTCCTGACTTTC.

The chain carries TRBV11-2 and TRBJ2-2, with 9 bases that match TRBD1. Germline V gene data show CDR1 as SGHAT and CDR2 as FQNNGV. The CDR3 runs to 16 residues. Trimming took 4 bases from V and 0 from J; bases not matched to a gene: 3. CDR3 sequence reads: CASSSGTGSNTGELFF. The CDR3 DNA reads as TGTGCCAGCAGCTCTGGGACAGGGTCGAACACCGGGGAGCTGTTTTTT.

The gene calls are TRBV29-1 and TRBJ2-6; weak D call: TRBD1 (7 bases). Trimming took off 6 bases at V and 2 bases at J, with 17 bases between the two ends. This CDR3 is 16 amino acids long. CDR1 and CDR2 (germline): SQVTM, ANQGSEA. CDR3 amino acids: CSVHEGGGAGANVLTF. The CDR3 DNA sequence: TGCAGCGTGCATGAAGGAGGGGGCGCTGGGGCCAACGTCCTGACTTTC.

This clonotype turned up a few times. The J gene is TRBJ2-5, the V gene TRBV12-3 or TRBV12-4; 12 bases align to TRBD2. V was pared by 6 bases and J by 5 bases, with 7 bases of the junction left unmatched. CDR3 length equals 15 residues. The CDR3 sequence is CASSQGLAGWETQYF. CDR3 sequence (DNA): TGTGCCAGCAGCCAAGGACTAGCGGGATGGGAGACCCAGTACTTC.

This clonotype was detected only a few times. The rearrangement uses TRBV28 and TRBJ2-5; no definite D call. The ends were cut back, 3 bases at V and 4 bases at J, with 15 bases in the middle. CDR1 and CDR2 from the germline V gene are MDHEN and SYDVKM. The CDR3 runs 15 residues. The CDR3 DNA is TGTGCCAGCAGTTTGGGTCTCAAAGGTAGAGAGACCCAGTACTTC. Its translation: CASSLGLKGRETQYF.

The chain links TRBV9 to TRBJ2-3, with 8 bases identical to TRBD2. The CDR3 runs to 16 residues. CDR1 is SGDLS and CDR2 is YYNGEE in the germline V gene. V lost 0 bases, J lost 1 base, and 4 bases stayed unmatched. CDR3 sequence: CASSVEAGARTDTQYF. The DNA of the CDR3 is TGTGCCAGCAGCGTAGAAGCGGGGGCGCGCACAGATACGCAGTATTTT. Variable domain in full (rest from reference TRBV9 and TRBJ2-3): DSGVTQTPKHLITATGQRVTLRCSPRSGDLSVYWYQQSLDQGLQFLIQYYNGEERAKGNILERFSAQQFPDLHSELNLSSLELGDSALYFCASSVEAGARTDTQYFGPGTRLTVL.

In DNA, the CDR3 is TGTGCCAGCAGCCCACGCCCGGTCCCATGTCGCACAGATACGCAGTATTTT. Protein sequence: CASSPRPVPCRTDTQYF. The chain has TRBV21-1 and TRBJ2-3; the table calls TRBD1, which could not be checked here. TRBV21-1 is a pseudogene locus. CDR3 size: 17 residues.

Only a few counts were recorded for this clonotype. The rearrangement uses TRBV20-1 and TRBJ1-2, with 11 positions matching TRBD1. CDR3 size: 16 residues. The V gene end was trimmed by 5 bases and the J gene end by 6 bases; junction bases not matched to a gene: 14. Looked up from germline, CDR1 is DFQATT and CDR2 is SNEGSKA (reference sequence). The CDR3, as DNA: TGCAGTGCTCTCCAATCGGGACAGGGGGGTTCTAATGGCTACACCTTC. Protein product: CSALQSGQGGSNGYTF.

The rearrangement links TRBV28 to TRBJ2-7, with D uncertain. Trimming shortened V by 6 bases and J by 4 bases, and 7 bases separated the two germline ends. This CDR3 has 11 residues. Germline assignment: CDR1 MDHEN and CDR2 SYDVKM. The CDR3 loop reads CASRAKYEQYF. CDR3 in DNA: TGTGCCAGCAGGGCGAAGTACGAGCAGTACTTC.

The rearrangement uses TRBV20-1 and TRBJ1-1; D is ambiguous. Looked up from germline, CDR1 is DFQATT and CDR2 is SNEGSKA (reference sequence). V was clipped by 1 base and J by 2 bases, with 11 bases between them. The CDR3 is 14 amino acids. This chain's CDR3 is CSARVFASNTEAFF. CDR3 DNA: TGCAGTGCTAGAGTGTTCGCGTCCAACACTGAAGCTTTCTTT.

V usage is TRBV12-3 or TRBV12-4 and J usage is TRBJ2-3; 10 bases are shared with TRBD2. This CDR3 region has 19 residues. Trimming took 0 bases from V and 7 from J; bases not matched to a gene: 16. DNA of the CDR3: TGTGCCAGCAGTTTAGCGCTCGGTAGCGGGGGGTCAGACGGGCATACGCAGTATTTT. Protein: CASSLALGSGGSDGHTQYF.

This CDR3 reads CASGWELYEQYV. Here the CDR3 DNA reads TGTGCCAGCGGTTGGGAGCTCTACGAGCAGTACGTC. The chain links TRBV2 to TRBJ2-7; possible D gene TRBD2, 5 bases. The CDR3 is 12 amino acids. The V gene's germline CDR1 is SNHLY and CDR2 FYNNEI. The ends were cut back, 8 bases at V and 3 bases at J, with 11 bases in the middle.

This clonotype was counted between two and nine times. The chain joins TRBV5-1 to TRBJ2-6, with D perhaps matching TRBD1 (6 bases). In germline, CDR1 is SGHRS, CDR2 YFSETQ. V was pared by 0 bases and J by 4 bases, with 11 bases between. CDR3 length: 16 residues. CDR3 sequence: CASSLETGTGANVLTF. CDR3 coding DNA: TGCGCCAGCAGCTTGGAAACAGGGACCGGGGCCAACGTCCTGACTTTC.

There are a few counts of this clonotype. This rearrangement joins TRBV6-5 to TRBJ2-3, with D hard to call. Germline CDR1 reads MNHEY; CDR2 reads SVGAGI. The V end lost 2 bases, the J end lost 0 bases, and 6 bases lay between the germline ends. The CDR3 sequence is 14 residues long. The CDR3 sequence is CASSYDTSTDTQYF. CDR3 DNA sequence: TGTGCCAGCAGTTACGACACCAGCACAGATACGCAGTATTTT.

This clonotype was recorded a few times. V gene TRBV15 combines with J gene TRBJ1-6; no clear D. Trimming cost V 1 base and J 5 bases, with 12 bases left between them. Per germline, CDR1 LNHNV and CDR2 YYDKDF (reference sequence). This CDR3 comprises 16 residues. CDR3 DNA sequence: TGTGCCACCAGCAGAGCCGCGACGGCCGATAATTCACCCCTCCACTTT. Translation gives CATSRAATADNSPLHF.

The rearrangement uses TRBV29-1 and TRBJ1-1; D unresolved. This CDR3 spans 13 amino acids. Germline V CDR1 and CDR2: SQVTM, ANQGSEA. V lost 7 bases, J lost 3 bases, and 15 bases lay in between. DNA of the CDR3: TGCAGCGCCTGGAGGATTGGGGACACTGAAGCTTTCTTT. It translates to CSAWRIGDTEAFF.

This clonotype was counted many times. The chain carries TRBV5-6 and TRBJ2-1; TRBD1 agrees at 7 bases. Germline CDR1 is SGHDT and CDR2 is YYEEEE. The V segment lost 2 bases and the J segment 4 bases; nucleotides outside the gene matches: 9. This CDR3 spans 16 amino acids. In DNA form, the CDR3 reads TGTGCCAGCAGCTTTAACAAGAACAGGGGTTACAATGAGCAGTTCTTC. Amino acid sequence: CASSFNKNRGYNEQFF.

There are many counts of this clonotype. Here the CDR3 reads CATSRDQGANEKLFF. The CDR3 DNA follows: TGTGCCACCAGCAGAGATCAGGGGGCGAATGAAAAACTGTTTTTT. The rearrangement uses TRBV15 and TRBJ1-4, with TRBD1 identical over 8 bases. Trimming cost V 0 bases and J 5 bases; bases outside gene matches: 2. This CDR3 is 15 amino acids long. The germline CDR1 and CDR2 sequences are LNHNV and YYDKDF (reference sequence).

The chain uses TRBV5-8 and TRBJ2-1, with 14 positions matching TRBD2. Germline lookup yields CDR1 SGHTS and CDR2 YDEGEE. With 4 bases clipped from V and 7 bases from J, the junction kept 10 bases outside the gene matches. The CDR3 extends over 17 amino acids. CDR3 loop: CASSPTSGRAGWNEQFF. The CDR3 region has the DNA TGTGCCAGCAGCCCGACTAGCGGGAGGGCCGGATGGAATGAGCAGTTCTTC. The whole variable domain, filled in from reference TRBV5-8 and TRBJ2-1, reads EAGVTQSPTHLIKTRGQQATLRCSPISGHTSVYWYQQALGLGLQFLLWYDEGEERNRGNFPPRFSGRQFPNYSSELNVNALELEDSALYLCASSPTSGRAGWNEQFFGPGTRLTVL.

This clonotype occurred many times. V gene TRBV2 combines with J gene TRBJ2-7; D is undetermined. The length of the CDR3 is 11 residues. V was trimmed by 8 bases and J by 6 bases, leaving 11 bases between them. Germline V gives CDR1 SNHLY, CDR2 FYNNEI. CDR3 region: CASGAPGEQYF. The DNA of the CDR3 is TGTGCCAGCGGAGCGCCGGGCGAGCAGTACTTC.

Worth noting for this clonotype: One junction end does not reproduce the germline sequence, and a read error may be involved. V and J are TRBV20-1 and TRBJ2-5; 15 positions match TRBD2. CDR3 length equals 17 residues. From germline, CDR1 is DFQATT and CDR2 SNEGSKA (reference sequence). CDR3 DNA sequence: TGCTGTGCTAGGGGGACTAGCGGGGGGCCGGTATCAGAGACCCAGTACTTC. This translates into CCARGTSGGPVSETQYF.

The CDR3 loop reads CATSRLLEALTDTQYF. The CDR3 DNA sequence: TGTGCCACCAGCAGATTATTAGAAGCCCTCACAGATACGCAGTATTTT. The V and J genes are TRBV15 and TRBJ2-3; D unclear. Trimming took 2 bases from V and 2 from J, leaving 14 bases between them. This CDR3 comprises 16 residues. Per the germline V gene, CDR1 is LNHNV and CDR2 is YYDKDF (reference sequence). The whole variable domain, remainder taken from reference TRBV15 and TRBJ2-3, is DAMVIQNPRYQVTQFGKPVTLSCSQTLNHNVMYWYQQKSSQAPKLLFHYYDKDFNNEADTPDNFQSRRPNTSFCFLDIRSPGLGDTAMYLCATSRLLEALTDTQYFGPGTRLTVL.